A single sample gave rise to the 22 T cell receptor beta chains below, sequenced in a study of vaccination and CD4 T cells after COVID-19. TCRdb ran MiXCR on the PCR reads and lists one entry per CDR3 protein. Here the sample spans about 14,000 distinct CDR3 sequences, over 65% being singletons. This specimen consisted of CD4+ T cells from blood, obtained after SARS-CoV-2 vaccination. These receptors all come from a human donor who had recovered from COVID-19.

The count of this clonotype is one. This rearrangement joins TRBV7-3 to TRBJ2-3, with 7 bases matching TRBD2. CDR3 length: 16 residues. The junction had 11 bases not matched to a gene; V was cut back by 7 bases and J by 1 base. CDR1 is SGHTA and CDR2 is FQGTGA in the germline V gene. In DNA form, the CDR3 reads TGTGCCAGCAACCTGCGAGCGGGATCCCGCACAGATACGCAGTATTTT. Translation gives CASNLRAGSRTDTQYF.

V and J are TRBV20-1 and TRBJ1-6; 7 nucleotides match TRBD1. Trimming removed 3 bases from V and 6 bases from J; junction bases left unmatched: 11. This CDR3 spans 16 amino acids. Germline-derived CDR1 and CDR2 are DFQATT and SNEGSKA (reference sequence). The CDR3 bases are TGCAGTGCTAGCGAGCGGGGGACAGCATTTAATTCACCCCTCCACTTT. Its translation is CSASERGTAFNSPLHF.

The CDR3 coding sequence is TGTGCCAGCAGTTCGACCGGGGAGGGATGGGGGAAAGCTTTCTTT. As protein: CASSSTGEGWGKAFF. The V and J genes are TRBV28 and TRBJ1-1; perhaps TRBD1 as D (5 bases). CDR1 is MDHEN and CDR2 is SYDVKM in the germline V gene. The V end was cut by 4 bases, the J end by 9 bases, with 21 bases between. The CDR3 totals 15 residues.

V and J are TRBV27 and TRBJ2-1; 7 positions match TRBD2. This CDR3 has 24 residues. V dropped 2 bases and J dropped 0; count of bases not matched to a gene: 28. In germline, CDR1 is MNHEY, CDR2 SMNVEV (reference sequence). CDR3 region: CASSLPPLRPLAELDRSSYNEQFF. DNA of the CDR3: TGTGCCAGCAGTTTACCACCCCTTAGGCCTCTAGCGGAACTCGACCGGAGCTCCTACAATGAGCAGTTCTTC.

This clonotype was found a few times. The chain couples TRBV24-1 to TRBJ2-5, with D perhaps being TRBD1 or TRBD2 (6 bases each). Germline V gene data show CDR1 as KGHDR and CDR2 as SFDVKD. The length of the CDR3 is 12 residues. The germline V and J ends were trimmed by 6 bases and 4 bases, with 8 bases remaining between them. CDR3 nucleotide sequence: TGTGCCACCAGTCGGGGGCCAGAGACCCAGTACTTC. Its translation is CATSRGPETQYF.

The rearrangement uses TRBV20-1 and TRBJ2-2; tentatively, D is TRBD2 (6 bases). Trimming took off 0 bases at V and 8 bases at J, with 22 bases between the two ends. Germline values: CDR1 DFQATT, CDR2 SNEGSKA (reference sequence). This CDR3 contains 17 residues. Written as DNA, the CDR3 is TGCAGTGCTAGAGATCGTGCTAGCGTCAACTCACTTGGGGAGCTGTTTTTT. The encoded protein is CSARDRASVNSLGELFF.

This clonotype is a singleton in its sample. V usage is TRBV12-3 or TRBV12-4 and J usage is TRBJ1-6; the D is unclear. The V end lost 7 bases, the J end lost 1 base, and 5 bases lay between the germline ends. This CDR3 spans 13 amino acids. The CDR3 reads CASTGSYNSPLHF. DNA of the CDR3: TGTGCCAGCACCGGATCCTATAATTCACCCCTCCACTTT.

V usage is TRBV20-1 and J usage is TRBJ2-4, with 7 bases identical to TRBD1. J was trimmed by 1 base and V by 6 bases; bases with no gene match: 6. The germline V gene has CDR1 DFQATT and CDR2 SNEGSKA (reference sequence). The CDR3 length is 14 residues. For the CDR3, the DNA is TGCAGTGCCGGGACAGTCCTGGCCAAAAACATTCAGTACTTC. This translates into CSAGTVLAKNIQYF.

This clonotype was seen more than once but under ten times. This chain joins TRBV7-3 and TRBJ2-1; possibly TRBD2 for D (5 bases). CDR1 is SGHTA and CDR2 is FQGTGA in the germline V gene. The length of the CDR3 is 15 residues. V dropped 5 bases and J dropped 8 bases, with 19 bases sitting between them. CDR3 protein: CASSALGASYYEQFF. The CDR3 DNA reads TGTGCCAGCAGCGCCCTGGGAGCTAGCTATTATGAGCAGTTCTTC.

The rearrangement uses TRBV7-8 and TRBJ1-2; D is uncertain. Trimming took 5 bases from V and 0 from J, leaving 10 bases between them. CDR1 is SGHVS, CDR2 FQNEAQ, per germline. The CDR3 sequence is 14 residues long. CDR3 in DNA: TGTGCCAGCAGCGCAGCCCAGACTAACTATGGCTACACCTTC. Translated: CASSAAQTNYGYTF. The complete variable domain, with remaining parts taken from reference TRBV7-8 and TRBJ1-2, reads GAGVSQSPRYKVAKRGQDVALRCDPISGHVSLFWYQQALGQGPEFLTYFQNEAQLDKSGLPSDRFFAERPEGSVSTLKIQRTQQEDSAVYLCASSAAQTNYGYTFGSGTRLTVV.

The J gene is TRBJ1-5, the V gene TRBV20-1; D unclear. The CDR3 runs 12 residues. CDR1 is DFQATT and CDR2 is SNEGSKA in the germline V gene (reference sequence). Between the trimmed V and J ends, which lost 4 bases and 4 bases, there was a span of 8 bases. DNA for the CDR3: TGCAGTGCTACCCTTGGGAATCAGCCCCAGCATTTT. It translates to CSATLGNQPQHF.

This clonotype has a handful of counts. The chain uses TRBV20-1 and TRBJ2-7; TRBD2 agrees at 11 bases. The V and J ends lost 5 bases and 4 bases, in that order; junction bases with no gene match: 7. The CDR3 length is 14 residues. The germline V gene encodes CDR1 DFQATT and CDR2 SNEGSKA (reference sequence). CDR3 sequence (DNA): TGCAGTGCTGAACCGGGACTAGCGGATTACGAGCAGTACTTC. Translating gives CSAEPGLADYEQYF.

V is TRBV7-9 and J is TRBJ2-7, with a weak D call TRBD2 (5 bases). CDR1 is SEHNR and CDR2 is FQNEAQ in the germline V gene (reference sequence). The CDR3 is 16 amino acids. Trimming removed 3 bases at V and 1 base at J, with 16 bases between. The CDR3 sequence: CASSFAGRGFSYEQYF. In nucleotides, the CDR3 is TGTGCCAGCAGCTTCGCCGGTAGAGGGTTTTCCTACGAGCAGTACTTC.

This clonotype was found once. This sequence joins TRBV7-2 and TRBJ2-5; D gene unclear. This CDR3 region has 14 residues. V was trimmed by 6 bases and J by 1 base, leaving 12 bases between them. CDR1 and CDR2 from the germline V gene are SGHTA and FQGNSA. The chain's CDR3 is CASSPLMFQETQYF. Written as DNA, the CDR3 is TGTGCCAGCAGTCCATTAATGTTCCAAGAGACCCAGTACTTC.

V usage is TRBV19 and J usage is TRBJ1-3, with D hard to call. CDR1 is LNHDA and CDR2 is SQIVND in the germline V gene (reference sequence). V shed 7 bases and J shed 0 bases, with 7 bases lying between them. The CDR3 has 13 residues. This chain's CDR3 is CASNDRSGNTIYF. The CDR3 bases are TGTGCCAGTAACGACCGCTCTGGAAACACCATATATTTT.

The J gene is TRBJ2-3, the V gene TRBV7-3; D possibly uses TRBD1 or TRBD2 (5 bases each). Trimming left V 3 bases short and J 4 bases short, with 11 bases between. The CDR3 totals 14 residues. Per the germline V gene, CDR1 is SGHTA and CDR2 is FQGTGA. CDR3 loop: CASSFGTGADTQYF. The CDR3 coding sequence is TGTGCCAGCAGCTTCGGGACCGGGGCAGATACGCAGTATTTT.

This chain uses TRBV6-2 or TRBV6-3 with TRBJ1-5, with no clear D. In germline, CDR1 is MNHEY, CDR2 SVGEGT. The V and J ends lost 0 bases and 0 bases respectively, with 9 bases between them. This CDR3 is 16 amino acids long. The CDR3 DNA is TGTGCCAGCAGTTACTCGACGGATTATAGCAATCAGCCCCAGCATTTT. Its protein product is CASSYSTDYSNQPQHF.

The V gene is TRBV7-2, the J gene TRBJ2-5; 9 positions match TRBD2. From germline, CDR1 is SGHTA and CDR2 FQGNSA. CDR3 length: 19 amino acids. The trim removed 0 bases at V and 0 bases at J, leaving 11 bases unmatched. The DNA for the CDR3 is TGTGCCAGCAGCTTAGCTAGAAGTTTAGCGGGGGCGTACCAAGAGACCCAGTACTTC. This encodes CASSLARSLAGAYQETQYF.

The chain joins TRBV6-8 to TRBJ1-5; D is undetermined. The CDR3 is made up of 13 amino acids. Germline V gene data show CDR1 as MNHGY and CDR2 as SAAAGT. Trimming cost V 7 bases and J 9 bases, with 16 bases left between them. The CDR3 bases are TGTGCCAGCAAACGACGGGCGGATCGGCCCCAGCATTTT. Amino acid sequence: CASKRRADRPQHF.

This chain joins TRBV6-5 and TRBJ2-3, with 10 bases matching TRBD1. The germline V gene has CDR1 MNHEY and CDR2 SVGAGI. Trimming at V came to 2 bases and at J to 2 bases, leaving 1 base not matched to a gene. This CDR3 has 15 residues. Here the CDR3 DNA reads TGTGCCAGCAGTTACGGGACAGGGGACACAGATACGCAGTATTTT. As protein: CASSYGTGDTDTQYF.

This chain joins TRBV27 and TRBJ1-3, with D possibly being TRBD1 (6 bases). Germline V gives CDR1 MNHEY, CDR2 SMNVEV (reference sequence). The ends were cut back, 6 bases at V and 0 bases at J, with 12 bases in the middle. The CDR3 contains 15 residues. The CDR3 DNA is TGTGCCAGCAGACAGACAGGCTTCTCTGGAAACACCATATATTTT. The encoded protein is CASRQTGFSGNTIYF.

This chain connects TRBV20-1 to TRBJ1-4, with 9 nucleotides matching TRBD1. Germline CDR1 and CDR2: DFQATT and SNEGSKA (reference sequence). Trimming at V came to 5 bases and at J to 4 bases, leaving 5 bases not matched to a gene. This CDR3 comprises 14 residues. The CDR3 is CSAAQGAVNEKLFF. DNA for the CDR3: TGCAGTGCTGCACAGGGGGCCGTTAATGAAAAACTGTTTTTT.